This TCR beta chain was documented in a study of T cells in Graves' hyperthyroidism and ophthalmopathy. Whole-study findings and limits: Blood also contained most expanded thyroid clonotypes above 0.001.

The CDR3 consists of 15 residues. Trimming cost V 0 bases and J 5 bases; bases outside gene matches: 7. CDR1 KGHSH and CDR2 LQKENI come from the germline V gene. Calling Graves' hyperthyroidism stable meant ophthalmopathy did not progress within 18 months. The investigators amplified TCR beta CDR3 regions from RNA transcripts. TCR CDR3 underwent first-round RT-PCR with the HTBI primer set. TCRdb re-called the multiplex PCR reads through MiXCR, storing one row per CDR3 protein. This sample has about 420,000 distinct CDR3 sequences; more than 15% occur once, and the top ten carry over 7.5%. In this sample, this clonotype turned up many times. Its antigen is not known.

The source is a woman between 18 and 29 years old with Graves' hyperthyroidism. The specimen sequenced was blood. The chain is built from TRBV18 and TRBJ2-7; 7 bases are a match to TRBD1. As DNA, the CDR3 is TGTGCCAGCTCACCACCGGACAGGACAAGCCACGAGCAGTACTTC. Protein: CASSPPDRTSHEQYF.